The source of this TCR beta chain is a study of cytomegalovirus exposure and HLA in healthy donors. 13 Jbeta primers and 60 Vbeta primers were used for the PCR. Data came from immunoSEQ multiplex PCR; TCRdb stores just in-frame clones and leaves some out. The sample shows roughly 140,000 clones, about 73% of them seen only once. The study, taken as a whole, reports: CMV antigen specificity was confirmed in vitro for three CMV-associated chains. In a later analysis, a missense DCLRE1C variant was linked to TCR beta V- and J-gene trimming.

A word on this clone: What it binds is not known.

The clonotype was recovered from a middle-aged man in good health and CMV-seropositive. Sequences were obtained from PBMCs.

The CDR3 loop reads CASSPGLAEETQYF. In nucleotides, the CDR3 is TGTGCCAGCAGCCCGGGACTAGCGGAAGAGACCCAGTACTTC. The chain links TRBV9 to TRBJ2-5, with TRBD2 matching over 11 bases. Germline values: CDR1 SGDLS, CDR2 YYNGEE. Trimming removed 4 bases from V and 3 bases from J; junction bases left unmatched: 2. The CDR3 is 14 amino acids.